These 22 T cell receptor beta chains came from one sample sequenced in a study of blood T cell repertoires in COVID-19. Sequencing used immunoSEQ multiplex PCR; TCRdb keeps in-frame clones, though not all of them. The sample has about 26,000 clones; under 90% are singletons. Specimen: peripheral blood. The receptors originated from a human donor in a cohort sampled during active COVID-19.

The chain is built from TRBV6-5 and TRBJ1-1, with 7 bases aligning to TRBD1. The CDR3 length is 13 residues. The germline V gene encodes CDR1 MNHEY and CDR2 SVGAGI. The J segment lost 7 bases and the V segment lost 6 bases, leaving 8 bases of the junction unmatched. CDR3 in DNA: TGTGCCAGCAGCGCTAAGGGGGCAATTGAAGCTTTCTTT. This gives the protein CASSAKGAIEAFF.

The V and J genes are TRBV18 and TRBJ1-1; weak D call: TRBD1 (5 bases). CDR3 length: 13 amino acids. V lost 5 bases and J lost 3, with 10 bases in between. CDR1 is KGHSH, CDR2 LQKENI, per germline. The CDR3 is CASSTRVDTEAFF. CDR3 nucleotides: TGTGCCAGCTCAACCAGGGTCGACACTGAAGCTTTCTTT. Combining the CDR3 with reference TRBV18 and TRBJ1-1 gives the whole variable domain NAGVMQNPRHLVRRRGQEARLRCSPMKGHSHVYWYRQLPEEGLKFMVYLQKENIIDESGMPKERFSAEFPKEGPSILRIQQVVRGDSAAYFCASSTRVDTEAFFGQGTRLTVV.

V is TRBV19 and J is TRBJ2-3; TRBD1 aligns across 8 bases. The germline CDR1 and CDR2 sequences are LNHDA and SQIVND (reference sequence). The length of the CDR3 is 14 residues. The ends lost 6 bases at V and 2 bases at J; junction bases unmatched: 4. The CDR3 spells CASRLDRATDTQYF. The CDR3 coding sequence is TGTGCCAGTAGGCTGGACAGGGCCACAGATACGCAGTATTTT.

The rearrangement uses TRBV3-1 (or the pseudogene TRBV3-2) and TRBJ2-4, with a possible D match to TRBD2 (6 bases). The CDR3 is made up of 15 amino acids. V shed 2 bases and J shed 0 bases, with 8 bases lying between them. Germline loops: CDR1 LGHDT, CDR2 YNNKEL (reference sequence). CDR3 coding DNA: TGTGCCAGCAGCCAACGGGACTCAGCCAAAAACATTCAGTACTTC. Protein sequence: CASSQRDSAKNIQYF.

The sample holds one count of this clone. The chain is built from TRBV2 and TRBJ1-3; the D gene is possibly TRBD1 (6 bases). Deletions cut 0 bases from V and 4 bases from J, with 10 bases between. The CDR3 consists of 15 residues. CDR1 and CDR2 from the germline V gene are SNHLY and FYNNEI. The CDR3 DNA is TGTGCCAGCAGTGAAGCAAAGGGGGTGGGAAACACCATATATTTT. The encoded protein is CASSEAKGVGNTIYF.

This CDR3 reads CASSQVGGWPEQFF. CDR3 nucleotides: TGTGCCAGCAGCCAGGTAGGTGGCTGGCCAGAGCAGTTCTTC. J is TRBJ2-1 and V is TRBV5-8; the D is unclear. Trimming removed 4 bases at V and 10 bases at J, with 18 bases between. This CDR3 region has 14 residues. From germline, CDR1 is SGHTS and CDR2 YDEGEE.

This sequence joins TRBV18 and TRBJ2-7, with 7 bases aligning to TRBD1. The CDR3 runs to 14 residues. CDR1 and CDR2 from the germline V gene are KGHSH and LQKENI. V shed 3 bases and J 4 bases; nucleotides not matched to a gene: 6. The DNA for the CDR3 is TGTGCCAGCTCACCGCTGGGACAGCAGTACGAGCAGTACTTC. This gives the protein CASSPLGQQYEQYF.

This clone was observed once. The chain uses TRBV11-2 and TRBJ2-2, with 10 bases aligning to TRBD1. The V gene's germline CDR1 is SGHAT and CDR2 FQNNGV. The CDR3 loop spans 15 amino acids. V was pared by 4 bases and J by 5 bases, with 4 bases of the junction left unmatched. CDR3 nucleotide sequence: TGTGCCAGCAGCTGGGGACAGGGGATGACCGGGGAGCTGTTTTTT. Translating it yields CASSWGQGMTGELFF.

This chain uses TRBV27 with TRBJ2-2, with a weak D call TRBD1 (5 bases). From germline, CDR1 is MNHEY and CDR2 SMNVEV (reference sequence). Between the trimmed V and J ends, which lost 6 bases and 2 bases, there was a span of 22 bases. The CDR3 covers 18 residues. The CDR3 region is CASSLLPPSGLNTGELFF. In nucleotides, the CDR3 is TGTGCCAGCAGCCTCCTACCCCCGTCAGGGTTAAACACCGGGGAGCTGTTTTTT.

The J gene is TRBJ2-3, the V gene TRBV5-8, with 10 bases fitting TRBD1. Trimming removed 4 bases from V and 6 bases from J; junction bases left unmatched: 11. From germline, CDR1 is SGHTS and CDR2 YDEGEE. The CDR3 covers 16 residues. The CDR3 DNA follows: TGTGCCAGCAGCAAGCCGGGGACAGGGGTTCTGGATACGCAGTATTTT. Translation: CASSKPGTGVLDTQYF.

This clone was counted a single time. The chain combines TRBV4-1 with TRBJ1-6; TRBD1 matches at 9 bases. The CDR3 runs to 15 residues. V was pared by 0 bases and J by 6 bases, with 0 bases of the junction left unmatched. CDR1 and CDR2 from the germline V gene are MGHRA and YSYEKL. The CDR3 region has the DNA TGCGCCAGCAGCCAAGAGGACAGGGGTAATTCACCCCTCCACTTT. Residues: CASSQEDRGNSPLHF.

The V call is TRBV5-5, the J call TRBJ2-1; tentative D call: TRBD1 (7 bases). Germline V gives CDR1 SGHKS, CDR2 YYEKEE (reference sequence). This CDR3 region has 16 residues. Trimming took 1 base from V and 1 from J, leaving 12 bases between them. CDR3 amino acids: CASSLQGGKSYNEQFF. In nucleotides, the CDR3 is TGTGCCAGCAGCTTGCAGGGGGGTAAGTCCTACAATGAGCAGTTCTTC.

This sequence joins TRBV7-9 and TRBJ1-1; 7 nucleotides align to TRBD1. Germline CDR1 and CDR2: SEHNR and FQNEAQ (reference sequence). V lost 5 bases and J lost 5; bases outside the gene matches: 5. There are 13 residues in the CDR3. CDR3 DNA: TGTGCCAGCAGCGACAGGGTAGATACTGAAGCTTTCTTT. This codes for CASSDRVDTEAFF. Full variable domain (missing parts from reference TRBV7-9 and TRBJ1-1): DTGVSQNPRHKITKRGQNVTFRCDPISEHNRLYWYRQTLGQGPEFLTYFQNEAQLEKSRLLSDRFSAERPKGSFSTLEIQRTEQGDSAMYLCASSDRVDTEAFFGQGTRLTVV.

This clone was seen only a few times. The rearrangement joins TRBV5-4 to TRBJ2-5, with 7 bases that match TRBD1. Germline lookup yields CDR1 SGHNT and CDR2 YYREEE (reference sequence). The CDR3 has 14 residues. Unmatched junction bases numbered 3, after V lost 4 bases and J lost 0 bases. The CDR3 nucleotides read TGTGCCAGCAGCCCGGGACAGTACCAAGAGACCCAGTACTTC. Its translation is CASSPGQYQETQYF.

The chain combines TRBV19 with TRBJ2-2; TRBD2 aligns across 12 bases. With 4 bases clipped from V and 3 bases from J, the junction kept 6 bases outside the gene matches. The V gene's germline CDR1 is LNHDA and CDR2 SQIVND (reference sequence). There are 17 residues in the CDR3. For the CDR3, the DNA is TGTGCCAGTAGTACGACTAGCGGGGGCCGATACACCGGGGAGCTGTTTTTT. It specifies CASSTTSGGRYTGELFF.

The rearrangement links TRBV18 to TRBJ1-1; D remains unclear. Germline loops: CDR1 KGHSH, CDR2 LQKENI. The CDR3 loop spans 16 amino acids. V was pared by 4 bases and J by 0 bases, with 15 bases between. CDR3 in amino acids: CASSQLTTSMNTEAFF. CDR3 DNA sequence: TGTGCCAGCTCACAGTTGACAACAAGCATGAACACTGAAGCTTTCTTT.

This chain uses TRBV5-4 with TRBJ2-7, with D unresolved. Trimming took off 0 bases at V and 1 base at J, with 2 bases between the two ends. The CDR3 extends over 12 amino acids. CDR1 is SGHNT and CDR2 is YYREEE in the germline V gene (reference sequence). The CDR3 DNA is TGTGCCAGCAGCTTGGCTTCCTACGAGCAGTACTTC. Its translation: CASSLASYEQYF. Looking up the rest from reference TRBV5-4 and TRBJ2-7 gives the full variable domain: ETGVTQSPTHLIKTRGQQVTLRCSSQSGHNTVSWYQQALGQGPQFIFQYYREEENGRGNFPPRFSGLQFPNYSSELNVNALELDDSALYLCASSLASYEQYFGPGTRLTVT.

This chain uses TRBV19 with TRBJ2-3; 7 nucleotides match TRBD1. The CDR3 has 16 amino acids. V lost 7 bases to trimming and J lost 2 bases; unmatched junction nucleotides: 12. Germline V lookup: CDR1 LNHDA, CDR2 SQIVND (reference sequence). CDR3 residues: CASTPAPGQPTDTQYF. The CDR3 coding sequence is TGTGCCAGTACCCCGGCCCCGGGACAGCCCACAGATACGCAGTATTTT.

CDR3 sequence: CASSSGVSGSLYNEQFF. DNA for the CDR3: TGTGCCAGCAGTTCTGGGGTTAGCGGGAGCCTCTACAATGAGCAGTTCTTC. V usage is TRBV28 and J usage is TRBJ2-1; 9 bases map to TRBD2. This CDR3 is 17 amino acids long. V shed 4 bases and J 3 bases; nucleotides not matched to a gene: 10. From germline, CDR1 is MDHEN and CDR2 SYDVKM.

V and J are TRBV4-1 and TRBJ1-3, with D unclear. Looked up from germline, CDR1 is MGHRA and CDR2 is YSYEKL. There are 16 residues in the CDR3. Trimming shortened V by 3 bases and J by 0 bases, and 12 bases separated the two germline ends. The CDR3, as DNA: TGCGCCAGCAGCCAGCCGGACGGGAGCTCTGGAAACACCATATATTTT. It is translated as CASSQPDGSSGNTIYF.

V and J are TRBV19 and TRBJ2-3, with 8 bases identical to TRBD1. Looked up from germline, CDR1 is LNHDA and CDR2 is SQIVND (reference sequence). The CDR3 contains 14 residues. Unmatched junction bases numbered 7, after V lost 9 bases and J lost 2 bases. The CDR3 DNA is TGTGCCAGCCAGGACAGGGCGGTCACAGATACGCAGTATTTT. Translating it yields CASQDRAVTDTQYF.

The CDR3 nucleotides are TGCGCCAGCAGTCCAAGGGAGCTCCTCACGCGTAACTATGGCTACACCTTC. Its translation is CASSPRELLTRNYGYTF. The rearrangement uses TRBV23-1 and TRBJ1-2; D remains unclear. TRBV23-1 is annotated as an ORF whose role is uncertain. V lost 4 bases and J lost 1, with 19 bases in between. CDR3 length: 17 residues.